The sequence of this T cell receptor (beta chain) was determined in a study of blood T cells in healthy people across ages. For the second PCR, which ran for roughly 7 to 11 cycles, a sample-barcoded 5' primer and a J-beta primer mix were used. TCRdb passed the 5' RACE reads through MiXCR, listing each CDR3 protein once. The table lists 1,800,000 or so distinct CDR3 sequences, approximately 40% of them singletons. Healthy individuals of Caucasian origin from Russia, aged about 6 to 100, served as donors. Every donor contributed roughly 10 milliliters of peripheral blood by blood draw. The V end was cut by 0 bases, the J end by 6 bases, with 18 bases between. Looked up from germline, CDR1 is MNHNS and CDR2 is SASEGT. The length of the CDR3 is 17 residues.

V is TRBV6-1 and J is TRBJ1-5; the D gene is possibly TRBD1 (6 bases). The sequencing sample was made of blood. This TCR came from a human donor in good health. CDR3 protein: CASSEASRGEIGQPQHF. The CDR3, as DNA: TGTGCCAGCAGTGAAGCATCCAGGGGTGAGATTGGTCAGCCCCAGCATTTT.